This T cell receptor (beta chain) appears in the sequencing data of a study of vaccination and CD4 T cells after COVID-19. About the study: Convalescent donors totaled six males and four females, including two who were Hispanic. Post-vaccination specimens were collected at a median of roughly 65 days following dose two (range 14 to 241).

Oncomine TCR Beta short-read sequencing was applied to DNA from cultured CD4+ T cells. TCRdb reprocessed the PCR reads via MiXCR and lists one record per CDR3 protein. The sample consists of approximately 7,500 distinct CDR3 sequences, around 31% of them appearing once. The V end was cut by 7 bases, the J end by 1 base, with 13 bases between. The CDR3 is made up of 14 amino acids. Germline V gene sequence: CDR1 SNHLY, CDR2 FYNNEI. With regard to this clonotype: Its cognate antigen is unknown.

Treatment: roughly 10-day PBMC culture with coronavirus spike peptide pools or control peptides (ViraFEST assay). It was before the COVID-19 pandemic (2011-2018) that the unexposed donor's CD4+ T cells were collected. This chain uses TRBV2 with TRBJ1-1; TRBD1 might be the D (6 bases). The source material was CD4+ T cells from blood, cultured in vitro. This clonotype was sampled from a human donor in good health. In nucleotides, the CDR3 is TGTGCCAGCAACATAAAGACAGGGAACACTGAAGCTTTCTTT. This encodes CASNIKTGNTEAFF. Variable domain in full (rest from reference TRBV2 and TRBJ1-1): EPEVTQTPSHQVTQMGQEVILRCVPISNHLYFYWYRQILGQKVEFLVSFYNNEISEKSEIFDDQFSVERPDGSNFTLKIRSTKLEDSAMYFCASNIKTGNTEAFFGQGTRLTVV.